This T cell receptor beta chain was captured in a study of T-cell memory formation after mild COVID-19. Trimming took off 8 bases at V and 0 bases at J, with 11 bases between the two ends. CDR1 and CDR2 (germline): MNHNS, SASEGT. This CDR3 contains 14 residues. This clonotype was observed a handful of times. From the 5' RACE reads, TCRdb called clonotypes with MiXCR, one entry per CDR3 protein. Of over 250,000 distinct CDR3 sequences detected, around a sixth appear once; the ten largest clones hold around 23%. The chain links TRBV6-1 to TRBJ1-5; D perhaps matches TRBD1 (5 bases). Sequencing used PBMCs or a T cell subset sorted from them (not recorded which). This TCR was recovered from a man aged 18 to 30 who had mild COVID-19 (a few samples of this study predate the infection). Cell type and time point are not known. This chain's CDR3 is CASQTDYSNQPQHF. The CDR3, as DNA: TGTGCCAGCCAGACAGACTATAGCAATCAGCCCCAGCATTTT.